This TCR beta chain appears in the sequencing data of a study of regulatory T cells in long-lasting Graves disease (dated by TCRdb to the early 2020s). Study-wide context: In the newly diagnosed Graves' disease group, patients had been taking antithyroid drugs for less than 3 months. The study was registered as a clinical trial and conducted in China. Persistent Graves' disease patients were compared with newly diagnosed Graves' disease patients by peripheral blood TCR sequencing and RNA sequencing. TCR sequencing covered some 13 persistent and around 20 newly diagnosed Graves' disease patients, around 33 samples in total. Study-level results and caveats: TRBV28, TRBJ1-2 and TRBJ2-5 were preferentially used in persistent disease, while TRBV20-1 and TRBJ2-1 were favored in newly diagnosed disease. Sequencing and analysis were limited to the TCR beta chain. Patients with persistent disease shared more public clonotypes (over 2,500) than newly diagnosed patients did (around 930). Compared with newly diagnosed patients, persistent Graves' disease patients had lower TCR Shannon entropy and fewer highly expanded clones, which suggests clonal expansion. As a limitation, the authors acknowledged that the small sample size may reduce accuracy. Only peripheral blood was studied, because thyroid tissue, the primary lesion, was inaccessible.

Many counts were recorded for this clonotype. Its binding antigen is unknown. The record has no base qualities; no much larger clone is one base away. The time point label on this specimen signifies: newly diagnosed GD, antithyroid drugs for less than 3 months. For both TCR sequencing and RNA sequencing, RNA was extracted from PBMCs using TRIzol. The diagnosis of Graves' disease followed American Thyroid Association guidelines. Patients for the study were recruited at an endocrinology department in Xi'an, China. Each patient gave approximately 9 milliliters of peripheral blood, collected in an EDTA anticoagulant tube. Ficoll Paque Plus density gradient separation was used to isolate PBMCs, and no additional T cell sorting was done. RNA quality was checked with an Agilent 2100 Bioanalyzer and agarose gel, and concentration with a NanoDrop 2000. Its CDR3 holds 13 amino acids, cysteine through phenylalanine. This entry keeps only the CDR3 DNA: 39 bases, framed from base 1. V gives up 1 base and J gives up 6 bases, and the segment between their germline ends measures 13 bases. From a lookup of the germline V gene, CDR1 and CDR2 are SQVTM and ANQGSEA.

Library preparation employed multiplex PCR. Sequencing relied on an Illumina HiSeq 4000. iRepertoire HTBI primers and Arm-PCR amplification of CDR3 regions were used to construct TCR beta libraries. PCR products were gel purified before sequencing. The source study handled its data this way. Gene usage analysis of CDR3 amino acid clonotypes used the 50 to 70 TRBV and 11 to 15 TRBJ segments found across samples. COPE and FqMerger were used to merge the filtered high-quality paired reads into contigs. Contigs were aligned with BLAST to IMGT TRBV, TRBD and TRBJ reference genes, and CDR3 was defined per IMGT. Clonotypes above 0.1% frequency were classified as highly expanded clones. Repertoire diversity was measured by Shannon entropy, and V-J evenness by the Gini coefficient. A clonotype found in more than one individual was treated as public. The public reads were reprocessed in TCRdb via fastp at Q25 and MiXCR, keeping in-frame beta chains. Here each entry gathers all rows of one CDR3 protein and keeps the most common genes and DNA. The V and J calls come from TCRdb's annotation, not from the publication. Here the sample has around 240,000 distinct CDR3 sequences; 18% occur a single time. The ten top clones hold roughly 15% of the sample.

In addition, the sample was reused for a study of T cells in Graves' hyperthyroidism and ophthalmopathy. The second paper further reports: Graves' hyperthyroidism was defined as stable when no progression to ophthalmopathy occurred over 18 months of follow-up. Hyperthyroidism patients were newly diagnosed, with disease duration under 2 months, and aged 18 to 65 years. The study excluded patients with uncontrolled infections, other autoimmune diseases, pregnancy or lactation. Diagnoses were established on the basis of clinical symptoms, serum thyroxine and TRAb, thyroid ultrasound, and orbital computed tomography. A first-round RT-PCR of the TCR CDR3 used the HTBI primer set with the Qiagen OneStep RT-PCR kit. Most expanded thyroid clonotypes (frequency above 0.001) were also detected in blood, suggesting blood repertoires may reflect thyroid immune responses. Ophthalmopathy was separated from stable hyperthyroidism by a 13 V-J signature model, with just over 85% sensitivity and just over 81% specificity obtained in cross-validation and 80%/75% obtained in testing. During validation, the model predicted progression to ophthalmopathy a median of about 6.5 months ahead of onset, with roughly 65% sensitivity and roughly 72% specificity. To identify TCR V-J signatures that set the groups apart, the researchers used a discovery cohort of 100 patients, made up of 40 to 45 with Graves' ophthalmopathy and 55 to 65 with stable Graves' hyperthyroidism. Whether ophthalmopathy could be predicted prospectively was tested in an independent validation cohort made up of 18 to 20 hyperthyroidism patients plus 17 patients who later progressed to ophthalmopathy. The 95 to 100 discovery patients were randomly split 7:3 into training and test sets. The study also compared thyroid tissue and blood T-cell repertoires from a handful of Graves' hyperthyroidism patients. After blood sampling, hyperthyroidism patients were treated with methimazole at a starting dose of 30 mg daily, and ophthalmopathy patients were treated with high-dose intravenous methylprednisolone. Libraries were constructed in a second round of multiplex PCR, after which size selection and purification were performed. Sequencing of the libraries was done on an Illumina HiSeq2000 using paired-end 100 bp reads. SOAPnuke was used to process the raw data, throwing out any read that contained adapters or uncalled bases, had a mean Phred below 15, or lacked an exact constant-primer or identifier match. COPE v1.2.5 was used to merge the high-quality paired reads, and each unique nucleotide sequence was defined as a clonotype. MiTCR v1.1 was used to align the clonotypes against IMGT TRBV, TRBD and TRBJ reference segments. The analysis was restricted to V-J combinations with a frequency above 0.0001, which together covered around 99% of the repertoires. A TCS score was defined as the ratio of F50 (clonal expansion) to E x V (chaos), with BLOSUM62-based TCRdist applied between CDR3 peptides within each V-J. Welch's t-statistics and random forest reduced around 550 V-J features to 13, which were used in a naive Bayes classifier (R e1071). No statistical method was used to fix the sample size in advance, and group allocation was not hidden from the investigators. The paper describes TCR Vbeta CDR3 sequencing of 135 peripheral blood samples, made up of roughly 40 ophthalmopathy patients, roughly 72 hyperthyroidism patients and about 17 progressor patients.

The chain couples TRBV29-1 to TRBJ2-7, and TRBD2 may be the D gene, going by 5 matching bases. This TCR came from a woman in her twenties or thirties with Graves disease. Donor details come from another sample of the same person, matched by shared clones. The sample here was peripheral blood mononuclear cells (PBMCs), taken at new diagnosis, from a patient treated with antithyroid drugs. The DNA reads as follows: TGCAGCGTTGAAGCTCATCTAGCAGGCGAGCAGTACTTC. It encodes CSVEAHLAGEQYF.